Shown below are 21 T cell receptor beta chains from a single sample sequenced in a study of cytomegalovirus exposure and HLA in healthy donors. 13 Jbeta primers and 60 Vbeta primers were used for the PCR. Profiling relied on immunoSEQ multiplex PCR, and the TCRdb table lists in-frame clones only, not all of them. The table records 100,000 to 150,000 clones, 80% of them present only once. Sequencing was carried out using PBMCs. Every receptor here comes from a man under 40 in good health and CMV-seronegative.

This sequence joins TRBV28 and TRBJ2-7, with TRBD2 identical over 11 bases. The CDR3 has 15 amino acids. CDR1 is MDHEN and CDR2 is SYDVKM in the germline V gene. The V segment lost 4 bases and the J segment 4 bases; nucleotides outside the gene matches: 6. In DNA form, the CDR3 reads TGTGCCAGCAGTTCCACCGGGACTAGCGGATACGAGCAGTACTTC. It specifies CASSSTGTSGYEQYF.

The rearrangement uses TRBV25-1 and TRBJ1-3, with 8 nucleotides matching TRBD1. There are 16 residues in the CDR3. Per the germline V gene, CDR1 is MGHDK and CDR2 is SYGVNS. V was pared by 1 base and J by 2 bases, with 4 bases of the junction left unmatched. The CDR3 bases are TGTGCCAGCAGTGAATTAACAGGGGGTCCTGGAAACACCATATATTTT. It yields the protein CASSELTGGPGNTIYF.

This sequence joins TRBV6-6 and TRBJ2-7, with 10 bases aligning to TRBD1. This CDR3 has 15 amino acids. Germline V gene data show CDR1 as MNHNY and CDR2 as SVGAGI (reference sequence). The junction had 8 bases not matched to a gene; V was cut back by 4 bases and J by 5 bases. The DNA of the CDR3 is TGTGCCAGCAGTTCCCTCAGACAGGGGGCGAACGAGCAGTACTTC. It translates to CASSSLRQGANEQYF.

This clone came up once. J is TRBJ2-1 and V is TRBV7-2, with TRBD1 identical over 7 bases. CDR3 length: 15 residues. V gave up 5 bases and J gave up 4 bases; unmatched junction bases: 8. CDR1 and CDR2 (germline): SGHTA, FQGNSA. The CDR3 sequence: CASSRRQGQYNEQFF. The CDR3 nucleotides read TGTGCCAGCAGCCGACGACAGGGACAGTACAATGAGCAGTTCTTC.

The chain combines TRBV5-4 with TRBJ2-5; a possible D gene is TRBD2 (6 bases). The CDR3 spans 16 residues. Per germline, CDR1 SGHNT and CDR2 YYREEE (reference sequence). The ends were cut back, 0 bases at V and 5 bases at J, with 17 bases in the middle. CDR3 loop: CASSLVSGRYEETQYF. The DNA for the CDR3 is TGTGCCAGCAGCTTGGTGTCAGGGAGGTATGAGGAGACCCAGTACTTC.

The V call is TRBV4-3, the J call TRBJ2-1; 8 bases align to TRBD2. V was pared by 4 bases and J by 3 bases, with 5 bases of the junction left unmatched. The CDR3 is 15 amino acids. Germline-derived CDR1 and CDR2 are LGHNA and YSLEER. The DNA for the CDR3 is TGCGCCAGCAGCCCGAGCGGGAGTAACTACAATGAGCAGTTCTTC. Translated: CASSPSGSNYNEQFF.

A single count supports this clone. The chain links TRBV5-1 to TRBJ2-5; D is possibly TRBD1 (5 bases). From germline, CDR1 is SGHRS and CDR2 YFSETQ. Trimming removed 0 bases at V and 4 bases at J, with 10 bases between. The CDR3 is 14 residues long. CDR3 sequence reads: CASSLDPGPETQYF. The CDR3, as DNA: TGCGCCAGCAGCTTGGATCCAGGGCCAGAGACCCAGTACTTC.

In this sample, this clone turned up a few times. The chain links TRBV2 to TRBJ1-2; 8 bases are shared with TRBD1. CDR3 length equals 13 residues. The V gene's germline CDR1 is SNHLY and CDR2 FYNNEI. V shed 4 bases, J shed 6 bases, and the junction held 4 bases outside the gene matches. The CDR3 sequence: CASSGQGADGYTF. The CDR3 DNA is TGTGCCAGCAGTGGCCAGGGGGCGGATGGCTACACCTTC.

In nucleotides, the CDR3 is TGTGCCAGCAGTGGGGACAGGGTCAATTCACCCCTCCACTTT. Translating gives CASSGDRVNSPLHF. The genes are TRBV27 and TRBJ1-6; 9 nucleotides agree with TRBD1. Germline loops: CDR1 MNHEY, CDR2 SMNVEV (reference sequence). CDR3 size: 14 residues. The V and J ends lost 5 bases and 7 bases, in that order; junction bases with no gene match: 3.

The chain combines TRBV6-5 with TRBJ1-2; 8 bases align to TRBD1. This CDR3 comprises 14 residues. Germline V gene data show CDR1 as MNHEY and CDR2 as SVGAGI. After removal of 0 bases from V and 6 bases from J, the junction contained 3 bases not matched to a gene. This chain's CDR3 is CASSYSPGGDGYTF. CDR3 DNA sequence: TGTGCCAGCAGTTACTCGCCAGGGGGCGATGGCTACACCTTC.

This clone was found a few times. The chain employs TRBV23-1 and TRBJ2-1; D is ambiguous. TRBV23-1 is designated an ORF whose function remains uncertain. V lost 8 bases and J 0 bases, leaving 14 bases between the germline ends. CDR3 size: 15 residues. The DNA of the CDR3 is TGCGCCAGCCTCACCGCTCGGTTCTCCTACAATGAGCAGTTCTTC. Encoded protein: CASLTARFSYNEQFF.

This clone was picked up a small number of times. V is TRBV6-5 and J is TRBJ1-4, with 8 bases aligning to TRBD1. Trimming took 5 bases from V and 9 from J; bases not matched to a gene: 11. The germline CDR1 and CDR2 sequences are MNHEY and SVGAGI. The CDR3 totals 15 residues. Written as DNA, the CDR3 is TGTGCCAGCAGTCGGGGACAGGCGGATTCGAAAAAACTGTTTTTT. It specifies CASSRGQADSKKLFF.

The V call is TRBV25-1, the J call TRBJ2-7, with a tentative D call TRBD1 (6 bases). Germline V lookup: CDR1 MGHDK, CDR2 SYGVNS. The CDR3 spans 12 residues. Trimming shortened V by 7 bases and J by 6 bases, and 13 bases separated the two germline ends. The CDR3 loop is CASKGVTSEQYF. The CDR3 bases are TGTGCCAGCAAGGGGGTAACCTCCGAGCAGTACTTC.

This clone was counted between two and nine times. This chain connects TRBV2 to TRBJ1-4, with D possibly matching TRBD1 (5 bases). V shed 6 bases and J shed 3 bases, with 17 bases lying between them. CDR1 and CDR2 from the germline V gene are SNHLY and FYNNEI. This CDR3 comprises 16 residues. The CDR3 sequence is CASRAGWGGANEKLFF. The CDR3 DNA sequence: TGTGCCAGCAGGGCCGGGTGGGGCGGCGCTAATGAAAAACTGTTTTTT.

The V gene is TRBV19, the J gene TRBJ1-1; D unclear. The V gene lost 1 base and the J gene lost 2 bases, with 5 bases spanning the gap. Looked up from germline, CDR1 is LNHDA and CDR2 is SQIVND (reference sequence). The CDR3 spans 13 residues. The CDR3 region has the DNA TGTGCCAGTAGTATAGGGGCAAACACTGAAGCTTTCTTT. It encodes CASSIGANTEAFF. The full variable domain, its missing parts supplied by reference TRBV19 and TRBJ1-1, is DGGITQSPKYLFRKEGQNVTLSCEQNLNHDAMYWYRQDPGQGLRLIYYSQIVNDFQKGDIAEGYSVSREKKESFPLTVTSAQKNPTAFYLCASSIGANTEAFFGQGTRLTVV.

The chain recombines TRBV5-4 with TRBJ1-4; D perhaps matches TRBD1 (6 bases). Trimming left V 3 bases short and J 3 bases short, with 12 bases between. The CDR3 consists of 15 residues. Germline V CDR1 and CDR2: SGHNT, YYREEE (reference sequence). The CDR3 nucleotides are TGTGCCAGCAGCTCTACAGGGTCTGCTAATGAAAAACTGTTTTTT. This gives the protein CASSSTGSANEKLFF. The whole variable domain, remainder taken from reference TRBV5-4 and TRBJ1-4, is ETGVTQSPTHLIKTRGQQVTLRCSSQSGHNTVSWYQQALGQGPQFIFQYYREEENGRGNFPPRFSGLQFPNYSSELNVNALELDDSALYLCASSSTGSANEKLFFGSGTQLSVL.

V usage is TRBV25-1 and J usage is TRBJ2-7; 8 bases fit TRBD2. The ends lost 5 bases at V and 0 bases at J; junction bases unmatched: 6. CDR3 length equals 15 residues. The germline gives CDR1 MGHDK, CDR2 SYGVNS. The CDR3 sequence: CASSTSGGSSYEQYF. CDR3 DNA: TGTGCCAGCAGTACTAGCGGAGGGAGCTCCTACGAGCAGTACTTC.

For the CDR3, the DNA is TGTGCCAGCAGCCCCGAGGCCGGCTACGAGCAGTACTTC. It encodes CASSPEAGYEQYF. The gene calls are TRBV11-2 and TRBJ2-7; no clear D. V was shortened by 5 bases and J by 3 bases, with 11 bases between the two germline ends. CDR1 and CDR2 (germline): SGHAT, FQNNGV. The CDR3 has 13 amino acids.

This clone was seen only once. CDR3 nucleotides: TGTGCCAGCAGTGGGGCAGAAATAAGCAATCAGCCCCAGCATTTT. Translation: CASSGAEISNQPQHF. V and J are TRBV25-1 and TRBJ1-5; D is undetermined. The CDR3 extends over 15 amino acids. The V end lost 4 bases, the J end lost 1 base, and 11 bases lay between the germline ends. The V gene's germline CDR1 is MGHDK and CDR2 SYGVNS.

Comments on this clone: A junction end diverges from the germline sequence, so it may reflect a read error. CDR3 nucleotide sequence: TGTGCCAGCAGCCGTTGGACAGAGAACACTGAAACTTTCTTT. Protein product: CASSRWTENTETFF. The V call is TRBV6-5, the J call TRBJ1-1, with a tentative D call TRBD1 (6 bases). The V gene's germline CDR1 is MNHEY and CDR2 SVGAGI. The CDR3 is made up of 14 amino acids.

The chain combines TRBV13 with TRBJ2-7; TRBD2 matches 8 bases. The CDR3 loop spans 15 amino acids. CDR1 and CDR2 from the germline V gene are PRHDT and FYEKMQ (reference sequence). After removal of 2 bases from V and 4 bases from J, the junction contained 7 bases not matched to a gene. The CDR3 region is CASSLRLSGGYEQYF. The CDR3 coding sequence is TGTGCCAGCAGCTTACGACTCTCGGGGGGGTACGAGCAGTACTTC.